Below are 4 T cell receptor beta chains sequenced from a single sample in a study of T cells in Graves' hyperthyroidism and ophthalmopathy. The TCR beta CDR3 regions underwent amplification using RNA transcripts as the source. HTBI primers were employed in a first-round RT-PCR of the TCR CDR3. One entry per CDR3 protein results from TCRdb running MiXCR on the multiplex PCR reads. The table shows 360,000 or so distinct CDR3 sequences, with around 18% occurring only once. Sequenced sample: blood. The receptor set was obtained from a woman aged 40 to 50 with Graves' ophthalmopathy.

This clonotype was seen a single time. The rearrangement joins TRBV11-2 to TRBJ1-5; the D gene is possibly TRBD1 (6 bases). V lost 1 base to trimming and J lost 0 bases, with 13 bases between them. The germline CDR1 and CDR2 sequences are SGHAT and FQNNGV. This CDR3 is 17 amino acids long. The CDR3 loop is CASSLGGGHLSNQPQHF. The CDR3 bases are TGTGCCAGCAGCTTAGGGGGGGGGCATCTTAGCAATCAGCCCCAGCATTTT.

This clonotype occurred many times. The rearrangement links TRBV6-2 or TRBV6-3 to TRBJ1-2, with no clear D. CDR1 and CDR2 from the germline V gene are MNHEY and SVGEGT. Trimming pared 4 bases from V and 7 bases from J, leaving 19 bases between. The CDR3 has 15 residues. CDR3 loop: CASSSRVEVVLGYTF. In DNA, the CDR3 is TGTGCCAGCAGTTCTCGGGTCGAAGTGGTCCTTGGCTACACCTTC.

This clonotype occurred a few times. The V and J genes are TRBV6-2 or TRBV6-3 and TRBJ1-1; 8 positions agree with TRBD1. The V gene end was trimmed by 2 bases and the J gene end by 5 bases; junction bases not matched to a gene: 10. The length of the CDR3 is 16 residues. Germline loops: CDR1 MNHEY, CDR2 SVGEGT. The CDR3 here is CASSYPTGQGDTEAFF. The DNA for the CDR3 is TGTGCCAGCAGTTACCCGACCGGACAGGGTGATACTGAAGCTTTCTTT.

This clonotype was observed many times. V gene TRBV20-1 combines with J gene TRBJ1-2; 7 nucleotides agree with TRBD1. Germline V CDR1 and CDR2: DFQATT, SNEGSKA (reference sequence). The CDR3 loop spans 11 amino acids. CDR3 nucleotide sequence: TGCAGCTCGACAGGGACCTATGGCTACACCTTC. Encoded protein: CSSTGTYGYTF.